This TCR beta chain was captured in a study of sequential checkpoint blockade in melanoma. As for treatment: randomized to nivolumab then ipilimumab (arm A) or the reverse (arm B). Sequencing used immunoSEQ multiplex PCR; TCRdb keeps in-frame clones, though not all of them. The sample contains around 6,100 clones, 21% of which appear only once. Germline CDR1 and CDR2: LNHDA and SQIVND (reference sequence). Losses at the gene ends were 5 bases for V and 7 bases for J; bases not matched to a gene: 8. This CDR3 region has 15 residues. Sequenced material: tumor tissue (inferred from file names), taken from a patient given nivolumab and ipilimumab in sequence. The V call is TRBV19, the J call TRBJ2-1, with 10 bases aligning to TRBD1. The receptor's source is a human donor with melanoma. CDR3: CASSEGQGYINEQFF. The CDR3 region has the DNA TGTGCCAGTAGTGAGGGACAGGGGTACATAAATGAGCAGTTCTTC. Full variable domain (rest looked up from reference TRBV19 and TRBJ2-1): DGGITQSPKYLFRKEGQNVTLSCEQNLNHDAMYWYRQDPGQGLRLIYYSQIVNDFQKGDIAEGYSVSREKKESFPLTVTSAQKNPTAFYLCASSEGQGYINEQFFGPGTRLTVL.